Listed here are 9 T cell receptor beta chains from one sample, sequenced in a study of T cell responses to AZD1222 COVID-19 vaccine. The method was immunoSEQ multiplex PCR; TCRdb's version includes in-frame clones alone and lacks a portion of them. The sample has 120,000 or so clones; 85% to 90% are singletons. This sample comprised peripheral blood, obtained on day 0 of AZD1222 vaccination. The receptors were sampled from an adult in good health.

The chain is built from TRBV19 and TRBJ2-7, with 7 bases identical to TRBD2. Germline V gene sequence: CDR1 LNHDA, CDR2 SQIVND (reference sequence). The V gene end was trimmed by 5 bases and the J gene end by 3 bases; junction bases not matched to a gene: 10. The CDR3 consists of 15 residues. The CDR3 reads CASSLGRAGFYEQYF. For the CDR3, the DNA is TGTGCCAGTAGTCTGGGGAGGGCGGGGTTCTACGAGCAGTACTTC.

This clone was observed once. The V call is TRBV9, the J call TRBJ1-6; D remains ambiguous. The germline gives CDR1 SGDLS, CDR2 YYNGEE. V was pared by 1 base and J by 0 bases, with 8 bases between. This CDR3 is 16 amino acids long. The CDR3: CASSVLPSSYNSPLHF. Here the CDR3 DNA reads TGTGCCAGCAGCGTATTGCCGAGCTCCTATAATTCACCCCTCCACTTT.

The chain uses TRBV28 and TRBJ1-5; TRBD1 matches at 9 bases. With V trimmed by 5 bases and J by 6 bases, 14 bases remained unmatched. This CDR3 contains 17 residues. Germline assignment: CDR1 MDHEN and CDR2 SYDVKM. CDR3 sequence: CASSLQTGGAFGQPQHF. The CDR3 region has the DNA TGTGCCAGCAGTCTCCAAACAGGGGGCGCGTTTGGTCAGCCCCAGCATTTT.

V usage is TRBV6-5 and J usage is TRBJ2-4; perhaps TRBD2 as D (6 bases). V was trimmed by 3 bases and J by 2 bases, leaving 11 bases between them. The CDR3 length is 15 residues. The V gene's germline CDR1 is MNHEY and CDR2 SVGAGI. CDR3 loop: CASSYMAGSKNIQYF. The CDR3 DNA is TGTGCCAGCAGTTATATGGCGGGGTCCAAAAACATTCAGTACTTC.

The chain combines TRBV2 with TRBJ2-1; D gene unclear. This CDR3 spans 14 amino acids. The V gene's germline CDR1 is SNHLY and CDR2 FYNNEI. V lost 7 bases, J lost 2 bases, and 12 bases lay in between. The CDR3, as DNA: TGTGCCAGCAATCAGCACCTCCCCTACAATGAGCAGTTCTTC. Its translation: CASNQHLPYNEQFF.

This clone was detected once. The chain couples TRBV5-1 to TRBJ2-7, with 7 nucleotides matching TRBD2. V trimming: 5 bases; J trimming: 2 bases; junction bases outside the gene matches: 10. Germline V gene sequence: CDR1 SGHRS, CDR2 YFSETQ. The CDR3 has 15 residues. The CDR3 region is CASRSLSGETYEQYF. In DNA, the CDR3 is TGCGCCAGCAGGTCCCTCAGCGGGGAAACCTACGAGCAGTACTTC.

The chain uses TRBV12-3 or TRBV12-4 and TRBJ1-1; unclear D gene. Trimming removed 3 bases at V and 6 bases at J, with 8 bases between. The CDR3 loop spans 12 amino acids. This chain's CDR3 is CASSFSSAEAFF. The CDR3 DNA sequence: TGTGCCAGCAGTTTCTCGTCAGCTGAAGCTTTCTTT.

The genes are TRBV5-6 and TRBJ1-1; D is ambiguous. The V and J ends lost 0 bases and 1 base respectively, with 13 bases between them. This CDR3 is built from 16 residues. Germline lookup yields CDR1 SGHDT and CDR2 YYEEEE. The CDR3 nucleotides are TGTGCCAGCAGCTTGGCCCTGGGCACATCGAACACTGAAGCTTTCTTT. Translated: CASSLALGTSNTEAFF.

J is TRBJ2-1 and V is TRBV24-1; D is ambiguous. Germline V gene lookup returns CDR1 KGHDR and CDR2 SFDVKD. Trimming removed 0 bases from V and 4 bases from J, with 24 bases in between. The CDR3 spans 20 residues. In DNA, the CDR3 is TGTGCCACCAGTGATTTGACCCCTGGCCAGCAAGAAAGAGGATACAATGAGCAGTTCTTC. This encodes CATSDLTPGQQERGYNEQFF.